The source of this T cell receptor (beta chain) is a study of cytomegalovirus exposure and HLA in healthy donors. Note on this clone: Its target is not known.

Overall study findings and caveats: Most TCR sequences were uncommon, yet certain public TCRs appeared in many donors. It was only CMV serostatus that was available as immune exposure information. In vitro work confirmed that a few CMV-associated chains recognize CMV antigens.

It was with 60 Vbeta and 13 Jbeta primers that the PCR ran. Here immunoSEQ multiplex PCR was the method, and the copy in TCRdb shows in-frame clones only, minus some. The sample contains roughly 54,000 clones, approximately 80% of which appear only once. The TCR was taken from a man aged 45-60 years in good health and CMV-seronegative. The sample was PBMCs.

CDR3: CASAYAQNQPQHF. In DNA, the CDR3 is TGTGCCAGCGCTTACGCACAGAATCAGCCCCAGCATTTT. V usage is TRBV18 and J usage is TRBJ1-5; D is unclear. The CDR3 totals 13 residues. The V end lost 8 bases, the J end lost 4 bases, and 12 bases lay between the germline ends. Germline assignment: CDR1 KGHSH and CDR2 LQKENI.